These 6 T cell receptor beta chains were sequenced from one sample in a study of OX40 agonist ivuxolimab in advanced cancers. TCRdb keeps only in-frame clones here, not all; method: immunoSEQ multiplex PCR. The repertoire holds tens of thousands of clones, with just under 95% as singletons. Sequenced here: CD4+ or CD8+ T cells sorted from blood, sampled in a trial of the OX40 agonist ivuxolimab. The receptors come from an adult with an advanced solid tumor such as melanoma, head and neck, liver or kidney cancer.

This clone occurred once. The J gene is TRBJ2-2, the V gene TRBV11-2, with D tentatively TRBD2 (6 bases). The V gene's germline CDR1 is SGHAT and CDR2 FQNNGV. Trimming shortened V by 5 bases and J by 8 bases, and 18 bases separated the two germline ends. This CDR3 contains 15 residues. The CDR3 nucleotides read TGTGCCAGCAGCCTCAGGAGGCTAGCGCAAGGGGAGCTGTTTTTT. Amino acid sequence: CASSLRRLAQGELFF.

This clone was observed a single time. The chain carries TRBV10-3 and TRBJ1-5, with D possibly matching TRBD1 (6 bases). The ends were cut back, 10 bases at V and 6 bases at J, with 22 bases in the middle. The CDR3 covers 15 residues. From germline, CDR1 is ENHRY and CDR2 SYGVKD. The DNA for the CDR3 is TGTGCCACCAGGGATCAGGGGAAGATGGGTCAGCCCCAGCATTTT. Translating it yields CATRDQGKMGQPQHF.

V and J are TRBV4-1 and TRBJ2-1, with TRBD1 matching over 7 bases. Germline V lookup: CDR1 MGHRA, CDR2 YSYEKL. The CDR3 is 14 amino acids. The trim removed 4 bases at V and 5 bases at J, leaving 5 bases unmatched. The CDR3 DNA sequence: TGCGCCAGCAGCCCCCGGGACAGCAACAATGAGCAGTTCTTC. It yields the protein CASSPRDSNNEQFF.

This CDR3 reads CATSGGGTFEAFF. DNA for the CDR3: TGTGCCACCAGTGGGGGAGGAACCTTTGAAGCTTTCTTT. The chain couples TRBV5-4 to TRBJ1-1; D might be TRBD1 (5 bases). The CDR3 contains 13 residues. The germline V gene encodes CDR1 SGHNT and CDR2 YYREEE (reference sequence). Trimming took 9 bases from V and 7 from J, leaving 19 bases between them.

The genes are TRBV2 and TRBJ2-1, with D perhaps TRBD2 (6 bases). This CDR3 is built from 15 residues. CDR1 is SNHLY, CDR2 FYNNEI, per germline. The V end was cut by 3 bases, the J end by 10 bases, with 19 bases between. The DNA of the CDR3 is TGTGCCAGCAGTGACCCGGGACTCCGGGGCGTGGAGCAGTTCTTC. Protein: CASSDPGLRGVEQFF.

The chain links TRBV19 to TRBJ2-1; the match to TRBD2 covers 13 bases. Trimming at V came to 5 bases and at J to 6 bases, leaving 4 bases not matched to a gene. Per germline, CDR1 LNHDA and CDR2 SQIVND (reference sequence). This CDR3 contains 15 residues. The CDR3 sequence: CASSLLAGGGNEQFF. As DNA, the CDR3 is TGTGCCAGTAGTCTACTAGCGGGAGGGGGCAATGAGCAGTTCTTC.